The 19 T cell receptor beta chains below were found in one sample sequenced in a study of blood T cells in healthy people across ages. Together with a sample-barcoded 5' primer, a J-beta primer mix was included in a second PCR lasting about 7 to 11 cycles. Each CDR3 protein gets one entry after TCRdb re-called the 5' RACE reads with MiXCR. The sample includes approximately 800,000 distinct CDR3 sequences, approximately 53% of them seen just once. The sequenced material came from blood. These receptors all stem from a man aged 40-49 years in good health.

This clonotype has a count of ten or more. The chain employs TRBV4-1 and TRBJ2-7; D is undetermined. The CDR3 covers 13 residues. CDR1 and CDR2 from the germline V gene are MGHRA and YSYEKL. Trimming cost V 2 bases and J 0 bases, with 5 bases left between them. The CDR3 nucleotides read TGCGCCAGCAGCCAAATCGGCTCCTACGAGCAGTACTTC. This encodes CASSQIGSYEQYF.

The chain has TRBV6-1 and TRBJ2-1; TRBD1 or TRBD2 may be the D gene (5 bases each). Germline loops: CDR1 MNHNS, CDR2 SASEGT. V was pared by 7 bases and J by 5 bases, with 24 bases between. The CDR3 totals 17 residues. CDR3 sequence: CASTSFTGHGWDNEQFF. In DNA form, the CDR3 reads TGTGCCAGCACCTCCTTTACGGGGCACGGCTGGGACAATGAGCAGTTCTTC.

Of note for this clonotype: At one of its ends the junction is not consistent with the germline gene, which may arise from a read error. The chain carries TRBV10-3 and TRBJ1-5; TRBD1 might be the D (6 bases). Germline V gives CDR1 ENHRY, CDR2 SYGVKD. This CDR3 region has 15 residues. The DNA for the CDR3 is TGTGCCGTCAGCGCGGGCAGGGGTAGCAATCAGCCCCAGCATTTT. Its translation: CAVSAGRGSNQPQHF.

CDR3 residues: CASGRRVREQFF. The CDR3 region has the DNA TGCGCCAGCGGGAGAAGGGTACGTGAGCAGTTCTTC. This chain connects TRBV4-1 to TRBJ2-1; D possibly corresponds to TRBD2 (5 bases). The CDR3 sequence is 12 residues long. Germline assignment: CDR1 MGHRA and CDR2 YSYEKL. The V end lost 8 bases, the J end lost 9 bases, and 14 bases lay between the germline ends.

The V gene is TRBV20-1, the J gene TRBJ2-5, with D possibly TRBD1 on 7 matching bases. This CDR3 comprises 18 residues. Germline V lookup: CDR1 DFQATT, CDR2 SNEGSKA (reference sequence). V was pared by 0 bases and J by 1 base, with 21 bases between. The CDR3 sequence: CSARDAGQLIFAQETQYF. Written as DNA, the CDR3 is TGCAGTGCTAGAGATGCGGGACAGCTAATTTTCGCCCAAGAGACCCAGTACTTC.

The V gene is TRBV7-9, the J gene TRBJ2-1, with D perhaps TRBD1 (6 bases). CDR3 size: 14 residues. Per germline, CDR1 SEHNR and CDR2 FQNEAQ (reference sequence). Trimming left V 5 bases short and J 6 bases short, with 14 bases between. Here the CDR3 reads CASSRLGQINEQFF. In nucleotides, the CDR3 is TGTGCCAGCAGCCGCCTGGGACAAATCAATGAGCAGTTCTTC.

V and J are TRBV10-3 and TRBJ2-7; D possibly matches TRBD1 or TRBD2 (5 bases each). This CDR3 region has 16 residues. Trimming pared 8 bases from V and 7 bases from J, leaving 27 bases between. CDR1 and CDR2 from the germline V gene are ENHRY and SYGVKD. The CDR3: CAIRRGASTKANEQYF. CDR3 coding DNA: TGTGCCATCCGACGAGGGGCTTCTACGAAAGCCAATGAGCAGTACTTC.

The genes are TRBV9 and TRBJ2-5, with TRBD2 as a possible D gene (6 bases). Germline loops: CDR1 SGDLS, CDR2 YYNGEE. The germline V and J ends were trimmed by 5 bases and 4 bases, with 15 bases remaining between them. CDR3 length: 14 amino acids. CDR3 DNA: TGTGCCAGCAGTACGAACTGGGGGGTAGAGACCCAGTACTTC. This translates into CASSTNWGVETQYF.

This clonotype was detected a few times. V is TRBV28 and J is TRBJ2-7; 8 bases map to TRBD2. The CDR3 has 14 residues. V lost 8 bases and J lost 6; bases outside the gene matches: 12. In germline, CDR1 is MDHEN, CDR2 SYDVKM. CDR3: CASGIPGLDSEQYF. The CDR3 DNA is TGTGCCAGCGGCATCCCGGGACTAGATTCCGAGCAGTACTTC.

The CDR3: CASSRGTSGGGKTQYF. In DNA, the CDR3 is TGTGCCAGCAGCCGTGGGACTAGCGGGGGTGGAAAGACCCAGTACTTC. The J gene is TRBJ2-5, the V gene TRBV7-2, with 14 nucleotides matching TRBD2. There are 16 residues in the CDR3. J gave up 6 bases and V 5 bases, and 8 bases lay outside the gene matches. Germline V CDR1 and CDR2: SGHTA, FQGNSA.

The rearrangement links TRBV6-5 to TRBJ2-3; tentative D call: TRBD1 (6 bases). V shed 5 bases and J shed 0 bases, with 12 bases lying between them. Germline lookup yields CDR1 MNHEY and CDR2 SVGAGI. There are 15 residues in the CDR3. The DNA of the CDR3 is TGTGCCAGCAGTCGGGACACCGCTAGCACAGATACGCAGTATTTT. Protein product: CASSRDTASTDTQYF.

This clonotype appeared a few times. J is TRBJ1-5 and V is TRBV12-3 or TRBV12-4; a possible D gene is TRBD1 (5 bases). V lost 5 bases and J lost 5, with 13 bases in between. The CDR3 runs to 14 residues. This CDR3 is CASSRSGPDQPQHF. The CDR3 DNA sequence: TGTGCCAGCAGTAGGTCGGGGCCCGATCAGCCCCAGCATTTT.

The CDR3 region is CASSLMTGVSYEQYF. In DNA, the CDR3 is TGTGCCAGCAGCTTAATGACGGGGGTCTCCTACGAGCAGTACTTC. The chain combines TRBV7-2 with TRBJ2-7; a possible D gene is TRBD2 (6 bases). Trimming removed 2 bases at V and 0 bases at J, with 11 bases between. This CDR3 spans 15 amino acids. Germline-derived CDR1 and CDR2 are SGHTA and FQGNSA.

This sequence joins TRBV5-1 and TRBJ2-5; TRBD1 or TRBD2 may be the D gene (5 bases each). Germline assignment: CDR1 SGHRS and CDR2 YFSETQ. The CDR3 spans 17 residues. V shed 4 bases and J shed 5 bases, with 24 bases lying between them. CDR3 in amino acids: CASSLVYRGKHRETQYF. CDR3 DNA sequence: TGCGCCAGCAGCCTCGTATACCGGGGAAAGCACAGGGAGACCCAGTACTTC.

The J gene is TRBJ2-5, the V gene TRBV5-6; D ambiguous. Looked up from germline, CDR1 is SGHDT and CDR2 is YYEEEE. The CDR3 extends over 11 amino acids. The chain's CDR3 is CPDPGTETQYF. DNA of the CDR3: TGTCCCGATCCTGGTACGGAGACCCAGTACTTC.

CDR3 amino acids: CASSQGSAGTQYF. CDR3 coding DNA: TGTGCCAGCAGCCAAGGGTCGGCAGGTACGCAGTATTTT. The V and J genes are TRBV3-1 and TRBJ2-3; D remains ambiguous. The CDR3 has 13 amino acids. The germline CDR1 and CDR2 sequences are LGHDT and YNNKEL (reference sequence). V was pared by 1 base and J by 8 bases, with 10 bases between.

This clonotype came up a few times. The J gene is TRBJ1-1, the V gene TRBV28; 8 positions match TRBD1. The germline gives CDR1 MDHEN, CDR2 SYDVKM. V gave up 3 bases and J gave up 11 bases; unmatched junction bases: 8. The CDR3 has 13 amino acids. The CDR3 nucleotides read TGTGCCAGCAGTTTTAGGGACAGGTTGAGGGCTTTCTTT. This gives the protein CASSFRDRLRAFF.

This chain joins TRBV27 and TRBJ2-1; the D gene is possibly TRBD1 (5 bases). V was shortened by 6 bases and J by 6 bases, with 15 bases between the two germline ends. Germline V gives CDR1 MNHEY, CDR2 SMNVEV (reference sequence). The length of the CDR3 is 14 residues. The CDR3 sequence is CASRPQGRANEQFF. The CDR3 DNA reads TGTGCCAGCAGACCCCAGGGTCGGGCCAATGAGCAGTTCTTC.

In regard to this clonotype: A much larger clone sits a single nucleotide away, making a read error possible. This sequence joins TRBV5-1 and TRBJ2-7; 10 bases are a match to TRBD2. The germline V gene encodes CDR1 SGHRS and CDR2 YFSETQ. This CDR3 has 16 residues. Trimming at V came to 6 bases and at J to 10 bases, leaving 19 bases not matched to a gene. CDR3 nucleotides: TGCGCCAGCACCGACCTTACTAGCGGGGATGAAGAGGCCCAGTACTTC. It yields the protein CASTDLTSGDEEAQYF.